A selection of T cell receptor beta chains follows, all from one sample in a study of shared clonotypes between healthy human individuals. The repertoire was sequenced with immunoSEQ multiplex PCR; TCRdb's copy has only in-frame clones and lacks some. The table lists hundreds of thousands of clones, about four fifths of them singletons. The sequenced sample was PBMCs. The receptor set was obtained from a middle-aged woman in good health. Some clones in this sample may be carry-over from other donors' samples. Both conserved end residues are part of each CDR3. Each record gives: V gene, clone size, D gene, CDR3 length, J gene, CDR3 DNA, CDR3 protein. A D gene is named only where the DNA matches it firmly. Not all rows give a size; the values are once, few, many and, for expanded clones, a class.

V: TRBV5-1
size: -
D: -
length: 15
J: TRBJ1-5
DNA: TGCGCCAGCAGCTTGGGGGACCTAGAGGGTCAGCCCCAGCATTTT
CDR3: CASSLGDLEGQPQHF

V: TRBV6-5
size: -
D: TRBD2
length: 13
J: TRBJ2-1
DNA: TGTGCCAGCACCCGACTAGCGGACAATGAGCAGTTCTTC
CDR3: CASTRLADNEQFF

V: TRBV7-9
size: -
D: -
length: 15
J: TRBJ2-4
DNA: TGTGCCAGCAGCTTGAACAGAGAGGGAGAGGGCATTCAGTACTTC
CDR3: CASSLNREGEGIQYF

V: TRBV28
size: -
D: -
length: 15
J: TRBJ2-1
DNA: TGTGCCAGCAAGGGAGGGATGGACAGGCGACTGGGACAGTTCTTC
CDR3: CASKGGMDRRLGQFF

V: TRBV2
size: few
D: -
length: 15
J: TRBJ1-5
DNA: TGTGCCAGCAGATACAGGGATTATAGCAATCAGCCCCAGCATTTT
CDR3: CASRYRDYSNQPQHF

V: TRBV30
size: -
D: -
length: 16
J: TRBJ1-2
DNA: TGTGCCTGGAGGTCCAGAATTACCCCCGAACCTGGGGGCTACACCTTC
CDR3: CAWRSRITPEPGGYTF

V: TRBV6-1
size: once
D: -
length: 15
J: TRBJ2-6
DNA: TGTGCCAGCCTCGGCAGTTCTGCGGGGGCCAACGTCCTGACTTTC
CDR3: CASLGSSAGANVLTF

V: TRBV7-6
size: -
D: TRBD2
length: 16
J: TRBJ2-7
DNA: TGTGCCAGCAGCTTAGCTACACGGTCTAGCGGGACCGAGCAGTACTTC
CDR3: CASSLATRSSGTEQYF

V: TRBV2
size: -
D: -
length: 14
J: TRBJ1-2
DNA: TGTGCCAGCAGTACTCGGACGGCCCCCTATGGCTACACCTTC
CDR3: CASSTRTAPYGYTF

V: TRBV4-1
size: -
D: TRBD1
length: 16
J: TRBJ1-2
DNA: TGCGCCAGCAGCCAGAAGGGGGCCCAAGCTAACTATGGCTACACCTTC
CDR3: CASSQKGAQANYGYTF

V: TRBV11-2
size: once
D: -
length: 13
J: TRBJ1-1
DNA: TGTGCCAGCAGCTTAGACCCAGGGACTGAAGCTTTCTTT
CDR3: CASSLDPGTEAFF

V: TRBV19
size: many
D: TRBD1
length: 15
J: TRBJ2-7
DNA: TGTGCCAGTAGTATTGTGGGACAGGGGGCGCGCGAGCAGTACTTC
CDR3: CASSIVGQGAREQYF

V: TRBV6-5
size: -
D: -
length: 13
J: TRBJ2-7
DNA: TGTGCCAGCAGTTACGCGCCCTCCAGCGAGCAGTACTTC
CDR3: CASSYAPSSEQYF

V: TRBV2
size: -
D: -
length: 11
J: TRBJ1-1
DNA: TGTGCCAGCAGTGAAGCGCGTGAAGCTTTCTTT
CDR3: CASSEAREAFF

V: TRBV30
size: -
D: -
length: 12
J: TRBJ1-2
DNA: TGTGCCTGGAGTATTCAAACTGGTGGCTACACCTTC
CDR3: CAWSIQTGGYTF

V: TRBV19
size: -
D: -
length: 13
J: TRBJ1-1
DNA: TGTGCCAGTAGTATAACCCTTAGGGGTGAAGCTTTCTTT
CDR3: CASSITLRGEAFF

V: TRBV6-5
size: -
D: -
length: 11
J: TRBJ1-1
DNA: TGTGCCAGCAGTTGGGACACTGAAGCTTTCTTT
CDR3: CASSWDTEAFF

V: TRBV19
size: -
D: TRBD2
length: 16
J: TRBJ2-2
DNA: TGTGCCAGTACCCCGACTAGCGGGATTGGCACCGGGGAGCTGTTTTTT
CDR3: CASTPTSGIGTGELFF

V: TRBV10-3
size: -
D: -
length: 16
J: TRBJ2-2
DNA: TGTGCCATCAGTGTATTAGGAGGTGGTAACACCGGGGAGCTGTTTTTT
CDR3: CAISVLGGGNTGELFF

V: TRBV28
size: -
D: -
length: 13
J: TRBJ1-1
DNA: TGTGCCAGCAGTTTCTCAGGGGCCCCTGAAGCTTTCTTT
CDR3: CASSFSGAPEAFF

V: TRBV20-1
size: once
D: -
length: 11
J: TRBJ2-1
DNA: TGCAGTGCAGACAGCTACAATGAGCAGTTCTTC
CDR3: CSADSYNEQFF

V: TRBV9
size: -
D: -
length: 15
J: TRBJ1-1
DNA: TGTGCCAGCAGCGTAGCCCCAGGGTTGAACACTGAAGCTTTCTTT
CDR3: CASSVAPGLNTEAFF

V: TRBV5-4
size: few
D: -
length: 13
J: TRBJ2-1
DNA: TGTGCCAGCAGCTGGGACTCGGGGAATGAGCAGTTCTTC
CDR3: CASSWDSGNEQFF

V: TRBV7-6
size: -
D: TRBD2
length: 16
J: TRBJ2-1
DNA: TGTGCCAGCAGCTTAACTACTAGCGGGAGTTTCAATGAGCAGTTCTTC
CDR3: CASSLTTSGSFNEQFF

V: TRBV28
size: -
D: -
length: 13
J: TRBJ1-1
DNA: TGTGCCAGCAGTTTGCCGATGGACACTGAAGCTTTCTTT
CDR3: CASSLPMDTEAFF

V: TRBV6-4
size: -
D: -
length: 15
J: TRBJ2-1
DNA: TGTGCCAGCAGTGAAAGGGACGGGTCCTACAATGAGCAGTTCTTC
CDR3: CASSERDGSYNEQFF

V: TRBV10-3
size: -
D: -
length: 11
J: TRBJ2-5
DNA: TGTGCCATCAGTGAGGGGACCGTCCCGTACTTC
CDR3: CAISEGTVPYF

V: TRBV10-3
size: few
D: -
length: 13
J: TRBJ1-1
DNA: TGTGCCATCAGTGAAGCCCGGAACACTGAAGCTTTCTTT
CDR3: CAISEARNTEAFF

V: TRBV28
size: -
D: -
length: 15
J: TRBJ2-7
DNA: TGTGCCAGCAGTCCCTGGCAGCAGGGAAACTACGAGCAGTACTTC
CDR3: CASSPWQQGNYEQYF

V: TRBV29-1
size: -
D: -
length: 12
J: TRBJ1-2
DNA: TGCAGCGTCCGGCAGAAAACCTATGGCTACACCTTC
CDR3: CSVRQKTYGYTF

V: TRBV29-1
size: -
D: TRBD1
length: 12
J: TRBJ2-1
DNA: TGCAGCGTCCCCGGGACAGGGTGGGAGCAGTTCTTC
CDR3: CSVPGTGWEQFF

V: TRBV5-3
size: -
D: -
length: 17
J: TRBJ2-2
DNA: TGTGCCAGAAGCCCCGGGACCCAACGCCGGAACACCGGGGAGCTGTTTTTT
CDR3: CARSPGTQRRNTGELFF

V: TRBV15
size: many
D: TRBD2
length: 19
J: TRBJ2-7
DNA: TGTGCCACCAGCAGAGCCCCGACTAGCGGGCCTATCCGCTCCTACGAGCAGTACTTC
CDR3: CATSRAPTSGPIRSYEQYF

V: TRBV5-4
size: -
D: TRBD1
length: 13
J: TRBJ2-7
DNA: TGTGCCAGCAGCTCGGGGACAGCGCTCGAGCAGTACTTC
CDR3: CASSSGTALEQYF

V: TRBV19
size: once
D: -
length: 14
J: TRBJ2-2
DNA: TGTGCCAGTAGTAAAGAAGTGGGTACCGGGGAGCTGTTTTTT
CDR3: CASSKEVGTGELFF

V: TRBV5-1
size: -
D: TRBD2
length: 16
J: TRBJ2-1
DNA: TGCGCCAGCAGCACCATAGCGGGAACCGGGGGGAATGAGCAGTTCTTC
CDR3: CASSTIAGTGGNEQFF

V: TRBV18
size: -
D: -
length: 15
J: TRBJ2-7
DNA: TGTGCCAGCTCACCAGAGGCTAGAGACAACTTAGAGCAGTACTTC
CDR3: CASSPEARDNLEQYF

V: TRBV7-7
size: -
D: TRBD1
length: 13
J: TRBJ2-7
DNA: TGTGCTAGCAGCTACGGACAGGGGGACGAGCAGTACTTC
CDR3: CASSYGQGDEQYF

V: TRBV28
size: -
D: -
length: 13
J: TRBJ2-5
DNA: TGTGCCAGCCAAGGGGACGGTCAAGAGACCCAGTACTTC
CDR3: CASQGDGQETQYF

V: TRBV5-4
size: -
D: -
length: 15
J: TRBJ2-2
DNA: TGTGCCAGCAGCCCACAGACAGCTGACACCGGGGAGCTGTTTTTT
CDR3: CASSPQTADTGELFF

V: TRBV6-5
size: -
D: TRBD1
length: 15
J: TRBJ1-4
DNA: TGTGCCAGCAGGCCCCGGGACAGGACGGTTGAAAAACTGTTTTTT
CDR3: CASRPRDRTVEKLFF

V: TRBV7-9
size: -
D: -
length: 14
J: TRBJ1-4
DNA: TGTGCCAGCAGCCAACAGGGACCGAATGAAAAACTGTTTTTT
CDR3: CASSQQGPNEKLFF

V: TRBV18
size: -
D: -
length: 16
J: TRBJ2-2
DNA: TGTGCCAGCTCCAAATGGACGGAGTCCAACACCGGGGAGCTGTTTTTT
CDR3: CASSKWTESNTGELFF

V: TRBV2
size: few
D: -
length: 12
J: TRBJ2-7
DNA: TGTGCCAGCAGAGGTAGCGGCTACGAGCAGTACTTC
CDR3: CASRGSGYEQYF

V: TRBV6-6
size: -
D: -
length: 14
J: TRBJ1-1
DNA: TGTGCCAGCAGAAATCCGGGACTGAACACTGAAGCTTTCTTT
CDR3: CASRNPGLNTEAFF

V: TRBV6-5
size: -
D: -
length: 15
J: TRBJ2-3
DNA: TGTGCCAGCAGTTACTCGGAGAGGAATCCAGATACGCAGTATTTT
CDR3: CASSYSERNPDTQYF

V: TRBV29-1
size: -
D: TRBD2
length: 13
J: TRBJ2-7
DNA: TGCAGCGGGCGACTAGCGGGAGCCGGGGAGCAGTACTTC
CDR3: CSGRLAGAGEQYF

V: TRBV21-1
size: -
D: -
length: 13
J: TRBJ2-7
DNA: TGTGCCAGCAGGAACGGGACACCCTACGAGCAGTACTTC
CDR3: CASRNGTPYEQYF

V: TRBV5-1
size: -
D: TRBD2
length: 14
J: TRBJ2-3
DNA: TGCGCCACCGAGACGACTAGCGGATCAGATACGCAGTATTTT
CDR3: CATETTSGSDTQYF

V: TRBV19
size: few
D: TRBD1
length: 17
J: TRBJ1-5
DNA: TGTGCCAGTAGTATATGGGGACAGGGTGGCGGCAATCAGCCCCAGCATTTT
CDR3: CASSIWGQGGGNQPQHF

V: TRBV4-2
size: many
D: -
length: 15
J: TRBJ2-7
DNA: TGTGCCAGCAGCCAAGATTTAGCGGCTTCCTACGAGCAGTACTTC
CDR3: CASSQDLAASYEQYF

V: TRBV29-1
size: -
D: TRBD2
length: 13
J: TRBJ2-1
DNA: TGCAGCGTTGGGACTAGTCGGGGCGATGAGCAGTTCTTC
CDR3: CSVGTSRGDEQFF

V: TRBV2
size: -
D: -
length: 14
J: TRBJ1-1
DNA: TGTGCCAGCAGTGAAAGTGACCCTAGGACTGAAGCTTTCTTT
CDR3: CASSESDPRTEAFF

V: TRBV5-1
size: -
D: TRBD2
length: 13
J: TRBJ2-1
DNA: TGCGCCAGCAGCTTAGCGGGAAGCAGGGAGCAGTTCTTC
CDR3: CASSLAGSREQFF

V: TRBV19
size: -
D: -
length: 13
J: TRBJ2-2
DNA: TGTGCCAGTAGTATACCCCTGGACGGGGAGCTGTTTTTT
CDR3: CASSIPLDGELFF

V: TRBV7-7
size: -
D: -
length: 16
J: TRBJ2-2
DNA: TGTGCTAGCAGCCCAAGATCCGGGGTGAACACCGGGGAGCTGTTTTTT
CDR3: CASSPRSGVNTGELFF